Sequencing of this T cell receptor (beta chain) was carried out in a study of cytomegalovirus exposure and HLA in healthy donors. Study-level points and caveats: A likely sequencing artifact accounted for one observed cluster of highly shared sequence variants. High specificity and sensitivity for cytomegalovirus status were reported for the classifier.

The PCR had 60 Vbeta and 13 Jbeta primers. Method: immunoSEQ multiplex PCR; TCRdb's copy keeps in-frame clones and lacks some. This sample's clone table lists about 43,000 clones. In the case of this clone: Its antigen is still unknown.

The sequence was collected from a woman in her twenties or thirties in good health and CMV-seronegative. Source material: PBMCs.

The DNA of the CDR3 is TGTGCCTCCATCGCGGGGGCGGGCTCCTACGAGCAGTACTTC. This codes for CASIAGAGSYEQYF. This chain joins TRBV30 and TRBJ2-7, with D tentatively TRBD2 (7 bases). Trimming removed 7 bases at V and 0 bases at J, with 16 bases between. Germline CDR1 GTSNPN, CDR2 SVGIG (reference sequence). The CDR3 has 14 residues.